The clone carrying this T cell receptor beta chain was counted between two and nine times. Its antigen remains unidentified. The sample providers were healthy Caucasian people from Russia, aged roughly 6 to 90. Germline CDR1 reads DFQATT; CDR2 reads SNEGSKA (reference sequence). V trimming: 2 bases; J trimming: 4 bases; junction bases outside the gene matches: 11. This CDR3 spans 16 amino acids. Primers used in a second PCR of roughly 6 to 11 cycles were a sample-barcoded 5' primer and a J-beta primer mix. Each CDR3 protein gets one entry after TCRdb re-called the 5' RACE reads with MiXCR. The sample holds around 790,000 distinct CDR3 sequences, approximately 44% seen once. The data were obtained in a study of blood T cells in healthy people across ages. General observations from the study: While age rose, TCR beta diversity per million T cells dropped in a roughly linear way.

This TCR derives from a man aged 55 to 70 in good health. The sequencing sample was made of blood. The chain uses TRBV20-1 and TRBJ1-1; the match to TRBD1 covers 9 bases. The CDR3 loop is CSARTGGAWLGTEAFF. The CDR3 nucleotides read TGCAGTGCTAGAACAGGGGGCGCATGGTTAGGCACTGAAGCTTTCTTT.